This T cell receptor (beta chain) was identified during a study of shared clonotypes between healthy human individuals. CD4+ cells yielded CD45RA+ naive and CD45RA-negative memory subsets. Germline CDR1 is DFQATT and CDR2 is SNEGSKA (reference sequence). The CDR3 runs 11 residues. With 5 bases removed from V and 2 bases from J, the gap between germline ends came to 7 bases. Method: immunoSEQ multiplex PCR; TCRdb's copy keeps in-frame clones and lacks some. The sample shows 2,500,000 or so clones, about nine tenths of them seen only once. The rearrangement uses TRBV20-1 and TRBJ2-7; no definite D call. Sequenced input: naive CD4+ T cells from PBMCs. Subset in this sample: CD45RA+ positively selected. This receptor was taken from a man aged 18 to 30 in good health. Some clones in this sample may be carry-over from other donors' samples. DNA for the CDR3: TGCAGTGCTGCCCAAACCTACGAGCAGTACTTC. Encoded protein: CSAAQTYEQYF.